This T cell receptor beta chain was sequenced in a study of shared clonotypes between healthy human individuals. Study-level information: CD8 memory received one plate per donor, CD8 naive two, CD4 memory three and CD4 naive three.

The data were produced by immunoSEQ multiplex PCR, yet TCRdb's version contains in-frame clones alone and is incomplete. The table records about 2,200,000 clones, around 93% of them present only once. Naive CD8 populations comprised CD45RO-negative cells positively selected for CCR7, excluding terminally differentiated effector memory CD45RA+ cells. Details on this clone: What it binds is not known.

The CDR3 contains 15 residues. V was clipped by 3 bases and J by 2 bases, with 14 bases between them. Germline CDR1 SGHTA, CDR2 FQGNSA. Findings of the study overall: A handful of donors held 5% to 5.5% of naive CD4 clonotypes in common. Large sequencing depth failed to make sorted-subset sequencing complete, rarefaction showed.

The sequenced sample consisted of naive CD8+ T cells from PBMCs. The J gene is TRBJ2-7, the V gene TRBV7-2; a weak D match, TRBD2 (6 bases). This clonotype was sampled from a man between 18 and 29 years old in good health. Some clones in this sample may be carry-over from other donors' samples. The CDR3 DNA reads TGTGCCAGCAGCTTCGTTCGGTCGGGGGCCTACGAGCAGTACTTC. Translation gives CASSFVRSGAYEQYF.